What follows are 9 T cell receptor beta chains derived from one specimen sequenced in a study of blood T cell repertoires in COVID-19. Only in-frame clones appear in the TCRdb table, and some are missing; sequencing was by immunoSEQ multiplex PCR. The table includes 260,000 or so clones, approximately 88% detected once. Specimen: peripheral blood. The receptors were gathered from a human donor in a cohort sampled during active COVID-19.

The chain is built from TRBV7-9 and TRBJ2-3; possible D gene TRBD2, 5 bases. Germline V CDR1 and CDR2: SEHNR, FQNEAQ (reference sequence). The CDR3 contains 16 residues. V dropped 1 base and J dropped 3 bases, with 14 bases sitting between them. The CDR3 bases are TGTGCCAGCAGCTTAGAGGGAGTCAGCACAACAGATACGCAGTATTTT. This encodes CASSLEGVSTTDTQYF.

The genes are TRBV18 and TRBJ1-5, with TRBD1 matching 7 bases. The CDR3 consists of 15 residues. Germline loops: CDR1 KGHSH, CDR2 LQKENI. Trimming removed 3 bases from V and 5 bases from J; junction bases left unmatched: 7. CDR3: CASSPFGDRDQPQHF. As DNA, the CDR3 is TGTGCCAGCTCACCCTTTGGGGACAGAGATCAGCCCCAGCATTTT.

The J gene is TRBJ2-7, the V gene TRBV24-1; 9 nucleotides align to TRBD1. CDR3 length: 16 amino acids. CDR1 KGHDR and CDR2 SFDVKD come from the germline V gene. V trimming: 8 bases; J trimming: 1 base; junction bases outside the gene matches: 11. In DNA form, the CDR3 reads TGTGCCACCACCCTTTTCTCGGGACAGGGTTCCTACGAGCAGTACTTC. Amino acids: CATTLFSGQGSYEQYF.

The V call is TRBV10-3, the J call TRBJ2-1; TRBD2 matches at 7 bases. Trimming at V came to 11 bases and at J to 8 bases, leaving 12 bases not matched to a gene. CDR1 and CDR2 from the germline V gene are ENHRY and SYGVKD. CDR3 size: 13 residues. The CDR3 sequence: CAARAGAVDEQFF. DNA of the CDR3: TGTGCCGCTAGGGCGGGAGCGGTGGATGAGCAGTTCTTC.

This clone is a singleton in its sample. This rearrangement joins TRBV3-1 (or the pseudogene TRBV3-2) to TRBJ1-1, with 8 nucleotides matching TRBD1. V lost 1 base and J lost 13; bases outside the gene matches: 17. CDR3 length: 16 residues. The germline V gene has CDR1 LGHDT and CDR2 YNNKEL (reference sequence). CDR3 bases: TGTGCCAGCAGCCAAGGATACGGACTTGACAGGGGATTGGATTTCTTT. This gives the protein CASSQGYGLDRGLDFF.

As DNA, the CDR3 is TGTGCCAGCAGCCCAGAGGGGCCCCGGGGGGATACGCAGTATTTT. Protein product: CASSPEGPRGDTQYF. The chain combines TRBV7-9 with TRBJ2-3, with a weak D call TRBD2 (6 bases). CDR1 and CDR2 (germline): SEHNR, FQNEAQ (reference sequence). The CDR3 is 15 residues long. V lost 5 bases to trimming and J lost 6 bases, with 18 bases between them.

V is TRBV27 and J is TRBJ1-3, with D hard to call. The CDR3 length is 13 residues. Germline lookup yields CDR1 MNHEY and CDR2 SMNVEV (reference sequence). V lost 6 bases and J 2 bases, leaving 8 bases between the germline ends. The DNA of the CDR3 is TGTGCCAGCAGGAGGGTAGCTGGAAACACCATATATTTT. Protein product: CASRRVAGNTIYF.

The chain uses TRBV10-1 and TRBJ1-1; no firm D call. V was trimmed by 6 bases and J by 0 bases, leaving 8 bases between them. Germline lookup yields CDR1 WNHNN and CDR2 SYGVQD (reference sequence). The CDR3 is 13 amino acids. In DNA, the CDR3 is TGCGCCAGCAGCCCAACGGTGAACACTGAAGCTTTCTTT. Translation: CASSPTVNTEAFF.

This chain links TRBV7-3 with TRBJ2-2; tentatively, D is TRBD2 (5 bases). Trimming took off 7 bases at V and 6 bases at J, with 15 bases between the two ends. The CDR3 extends over 14 amino acids. CDR1 and CDR2 from the germline V gene are SGHTA and FQGTGA. The CDR3: CASTLWAGPGELFF. In DNA form, the CDR3 reads TGTGCCAGCACCCTGTGGGCGGGCCCCGGGGAGCTGTTTTTT.